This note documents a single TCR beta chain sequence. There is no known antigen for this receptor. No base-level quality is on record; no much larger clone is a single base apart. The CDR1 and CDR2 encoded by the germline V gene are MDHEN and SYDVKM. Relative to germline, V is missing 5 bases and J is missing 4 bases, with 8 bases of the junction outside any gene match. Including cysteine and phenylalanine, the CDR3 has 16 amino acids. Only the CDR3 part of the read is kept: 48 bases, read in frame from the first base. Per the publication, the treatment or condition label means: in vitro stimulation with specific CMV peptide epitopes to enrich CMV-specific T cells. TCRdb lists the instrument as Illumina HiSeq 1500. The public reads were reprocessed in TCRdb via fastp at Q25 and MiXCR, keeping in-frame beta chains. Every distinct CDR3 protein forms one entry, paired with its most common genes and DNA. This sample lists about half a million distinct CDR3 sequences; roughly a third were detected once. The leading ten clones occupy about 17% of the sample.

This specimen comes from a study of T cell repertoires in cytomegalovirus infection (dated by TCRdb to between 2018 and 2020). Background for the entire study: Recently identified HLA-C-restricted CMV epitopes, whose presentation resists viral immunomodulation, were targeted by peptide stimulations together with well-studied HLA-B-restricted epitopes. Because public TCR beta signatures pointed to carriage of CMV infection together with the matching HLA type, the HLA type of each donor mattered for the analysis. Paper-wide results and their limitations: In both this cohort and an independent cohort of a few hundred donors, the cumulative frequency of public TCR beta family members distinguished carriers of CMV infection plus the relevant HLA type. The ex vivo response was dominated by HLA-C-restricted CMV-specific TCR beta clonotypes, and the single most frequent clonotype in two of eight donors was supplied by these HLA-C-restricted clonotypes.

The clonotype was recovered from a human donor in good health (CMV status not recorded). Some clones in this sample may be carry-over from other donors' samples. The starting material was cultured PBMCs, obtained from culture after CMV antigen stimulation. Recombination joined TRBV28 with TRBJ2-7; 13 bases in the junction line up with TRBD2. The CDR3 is CASSLSGTSGKYEQYF. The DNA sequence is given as TGTGCCAGCAGTCTGAGCGGGACTAGCGGGAAATACGAGCAGTACTTC. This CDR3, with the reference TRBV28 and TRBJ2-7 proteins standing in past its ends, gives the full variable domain DVKVTQSSRYLVKRTGEKVFLECVQDMDHENMFWYRQDPGLGLRLIYFSYDVKMKEKGDIPEGYSVSREKKERFSLILESASTNQTSMYLCASSLSGTSGKYEQYFGPGTRLTVT.